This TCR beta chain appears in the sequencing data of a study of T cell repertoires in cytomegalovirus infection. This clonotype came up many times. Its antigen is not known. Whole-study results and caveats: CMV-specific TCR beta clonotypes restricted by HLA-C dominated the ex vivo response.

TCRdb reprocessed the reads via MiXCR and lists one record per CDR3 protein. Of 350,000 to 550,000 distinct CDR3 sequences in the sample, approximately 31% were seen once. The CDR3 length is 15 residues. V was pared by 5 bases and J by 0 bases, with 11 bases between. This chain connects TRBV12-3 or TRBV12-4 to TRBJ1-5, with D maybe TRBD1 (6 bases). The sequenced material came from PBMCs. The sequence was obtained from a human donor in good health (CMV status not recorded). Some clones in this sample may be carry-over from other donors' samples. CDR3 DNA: TGTGCCAGCAGTCTCCGACAGGATAGCAATCAGCCCCAGCATTTT. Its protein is CASSLRQDSNQPQHF.